This T cell receptor beta chain was captured in a study of Ad26.COV2.S vaccination and SARS-CoV-2 variants. Study summary: Donor joined the COV1001 Ad26.COV2.S trial arm. Study-level results: Substantial response breadth was reportedly seen for spike-specific CD8+ and CD4+ T cells after vaccination.

Treatment of the sample: over 15 received Ad26.COV2.S at low or high dose, single or two shots; 5 received placebo; per-sample allocation not given. Samples analyzed were those drawn on day 63 after the first vaccine or placebo injection. The germline V gene encodes CDR1 SEHNR and CDR2 FQNEAQ (reference sequence). The CDR3 runs to 13 residues. Trimming removed 0 bases at V and 8 bases at J, with 10 bases between. The protocol was immunoSEQ multiplex PCR, while the TCRdb copy is restricted to in-frame clones and leaves out a portion. The sample contains a few hundred thousand clones, around 87% of which appear only once. A remark on this clone: Its target is unknown.

The source is a person between 18 and 65 years old who received the Ad26.COV2.S COVID-19 vaccine or a placebo. The V call is TRBV7-9, the J call TRBJ1-2; D is unresolved. Here the sequenced sample was peripheral blood, taken in a trial of Ad26.COV2.S vaccine versus placebo. The CDR3 nucleotides read TGTGCCAGCAGCTTAGCGCCGGCAGAAGGCTACACCTTC. It is translated as CASSLAPAEGYTF.